This T cell receptor beta chain was identified in a study of cytomegalovirus exposure and HLA in healthy donors. Trimming took 5 bases from V and 2 from J; bases not matched to a gene: 6. In germline, CDR1 is SEHNR, CDR2 FQNEAQ (reference sequence). The CDR3 has 16 residues. The PCR ran on 60 Vbeta and 13 Jbeta primers. TCRdb's table, derived via immunoSEQ multiplex PCR, lists solely in-frame clones and lacks some. This sample has 110,000 or so clones; about four fifths occur once, and the top ten carry around 2.3%. This TCR was sampled from a young woman in good health and CMV-seronegative. Material: PBMCs. The V gene is TRBV7-9, the J gene TRBJ1-5, with 10 bases aligning to TRBD1. The CDR3 region has the DNA TGTGCCAGCAGCCCCCTCGGGACAGGGGGCAATCAGCCCCAGCATTTT. Protein sequence: CASSPLGTGGNQPQHF.